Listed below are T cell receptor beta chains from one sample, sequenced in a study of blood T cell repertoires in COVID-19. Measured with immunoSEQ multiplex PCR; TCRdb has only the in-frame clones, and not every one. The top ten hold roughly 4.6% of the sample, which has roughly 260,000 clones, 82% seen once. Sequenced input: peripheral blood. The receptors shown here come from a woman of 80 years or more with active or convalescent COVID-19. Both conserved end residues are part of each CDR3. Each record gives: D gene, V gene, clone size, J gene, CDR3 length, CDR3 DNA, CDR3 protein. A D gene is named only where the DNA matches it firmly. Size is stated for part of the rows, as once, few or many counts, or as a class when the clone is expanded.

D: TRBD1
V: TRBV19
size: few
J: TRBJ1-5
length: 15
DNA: TGTGCCAGTAGTACCGGACAGGGTCCCGATCAGCCCCAGCATTTT
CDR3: CASSTGQGPDQPQHF

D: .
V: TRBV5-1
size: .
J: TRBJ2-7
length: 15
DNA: TGCGCCAGCTCCTCCGGGGGCGGGGGTTCCTACGAGCAGTACTTC
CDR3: CASSSGGGGSYEQYF

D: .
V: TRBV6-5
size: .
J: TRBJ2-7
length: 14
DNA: TGTGCCAGCAGTTACTCGGCACAGCCCTACGAGCAGTACTTC
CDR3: CASSYSAQPYEQYF

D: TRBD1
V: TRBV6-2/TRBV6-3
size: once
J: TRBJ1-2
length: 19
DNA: TGTGCCAGCAGTGGAACAAGGACAGGGGCCCTCATAAGGAACTATGGCTACACCTTC
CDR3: CASSGTRTGALIRNYGYTF

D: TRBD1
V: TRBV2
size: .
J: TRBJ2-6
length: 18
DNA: TGTGCCAGCCGCGGCTTAGGACAGGGGTTGACGGGGGCCAACGTCCTGACTTTC
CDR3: CASRGLGQGLTGANVLTF

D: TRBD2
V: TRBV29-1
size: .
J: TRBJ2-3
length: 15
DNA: TGCAGCGCAGATCTAGCGGCTCATAGCACAGATACGCAGTATTTT
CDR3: CSADLAAHSTDTQYF

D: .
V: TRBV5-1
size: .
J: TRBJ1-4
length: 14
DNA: TGCGCCAGCAGCTCCAGGGGTTCAAGTGAAAAACTGTTTTTT
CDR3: CASSSRGSSEKLFF

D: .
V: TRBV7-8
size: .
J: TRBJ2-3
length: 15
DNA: TGTGCCAGCAGCCGAGCCCGGTTCTCCACAGATACGCAGTATTTT
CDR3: CASSRARFSTDTQYF

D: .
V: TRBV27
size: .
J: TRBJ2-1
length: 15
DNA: TGTGCCAGCAGTTTACCGAGTAGCTCCTACAATGAGCAGTTCTTC
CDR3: CASSLPSSSYNEQFF

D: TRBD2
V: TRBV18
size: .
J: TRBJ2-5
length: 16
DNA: TGTGCCAGCTCATCCTGGACTAGCGGAGGCCAAGAGACCCAGTACTTC
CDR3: CASSSWTSGGQETQYF

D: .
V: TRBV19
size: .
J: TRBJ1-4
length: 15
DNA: TGTGCCAGTACCCCGGGGGACGGAGGAGGTGAAAAACTGTTTTTT
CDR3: CASTPGDGGGEKLFF

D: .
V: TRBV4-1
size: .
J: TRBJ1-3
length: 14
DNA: TGCGCCAGCAGCCAAACGGTGTACACTCCCACAGAGTATTTT
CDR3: CASSQTVYTPTEYF

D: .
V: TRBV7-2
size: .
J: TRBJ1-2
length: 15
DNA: TGTGCCAGCAGCTTAGAGGGGTTATCTATTAATGGCTACACCTTC
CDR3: CASSLEGLSINGYTF

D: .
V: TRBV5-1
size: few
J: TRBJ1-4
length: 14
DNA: TGCGCCAGCAGCTTGCAGTCAACTAATGAAAAACTGTTTTTT
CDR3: CASSLQSTNEKLFF

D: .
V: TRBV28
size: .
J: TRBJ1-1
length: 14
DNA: TGTGCCAGCAGTTTGGAGGTCGGCAGGGGTAGGGCTTTCTTT
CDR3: CASSLEVGRGRAFF

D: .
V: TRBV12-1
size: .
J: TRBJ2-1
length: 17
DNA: TGTGCCAGCAGCCGACCGGGCCCAAAGCGGAGCAAGAATGAGCAGTTCTTC
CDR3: CASSRPGPKRSKNEQFF

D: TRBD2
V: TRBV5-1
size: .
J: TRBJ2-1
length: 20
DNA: TGCGCCAGCAGTTCCGGACTAGCGGCCTATCTCGGGGGATCCTACAATGAGCAGTTCTTC
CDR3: CASSSGLAAYLGGSYNEQFF

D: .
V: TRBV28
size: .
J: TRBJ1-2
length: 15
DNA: TGTGCCAGCAGTTCCCAGGGGAAGCACCCATATGGCTACACCTTC
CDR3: CASSSQGKHPYGYTF

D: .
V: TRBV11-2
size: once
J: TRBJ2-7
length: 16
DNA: TGTGCCAGCAGCCCAGGGGAACAGGGTCTTACCTACGAGCAGTACTTC
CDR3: CASSPGEQGLTYEQYF

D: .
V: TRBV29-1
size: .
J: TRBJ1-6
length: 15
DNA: TGCAGCGTTCAGCTGACCGGGGGGGTGGATTCACCCCTCCACTTT
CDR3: CSVQLTGGVDSPLHF

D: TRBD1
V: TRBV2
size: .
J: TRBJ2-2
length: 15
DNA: TGTGCCAGCAGTCGGGACAGGCAGAACACCGGGGAGCTGTTTTTT
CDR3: CASSRDRQNTGELFF

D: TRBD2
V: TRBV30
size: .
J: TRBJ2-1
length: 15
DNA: TGTGCCTGGATCTCAGGGGGGACTAGCGACAATGAGCAGTTCTTC
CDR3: CAWISGGTSDNEQFF

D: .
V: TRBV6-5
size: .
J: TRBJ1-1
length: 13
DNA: TGTGCCAGCACCCTAACCCGGGGGGGCAAAGCTTTCTTT
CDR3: CASTLTRGGKAFF

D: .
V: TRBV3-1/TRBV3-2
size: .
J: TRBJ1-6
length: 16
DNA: TGTGCCAGCAGCCATGGGACTGGCGGGGGAAATTCACCCCTCCACTTT
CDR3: CASSHGTGGGNSPLHF